The 20 T cell receptor beta chains below were found in one sample sequenced in a study of blood T cell repertoires in COVID-19. Generated by immunoSEQ multiplex PCR, the TCRdb table keeps only in-frame clones and is missing some. The sample contains about 260,000 clones, around 89% of which appear only once. What was sequenced was PBMCs or T cells enriched from blood (not recorded which). The receptor set was obtained from a man aged 50-60 years who had been exposed to COVID-19.

V usage is TRBV28 and J usage is TRBJ1-5; the match to TRBD1 covers 8 bases. Germline CDR1 is MDHEN and CDR2 is SYDVKM. The junction had 7 bases not matched to a gene; V was cut back by 2 bases and J by 7 bases. This CDR3 has 15 residues. The CDR3 DNA sequence: TGTGCCAGCAGTTTAGCAGGGGGCCGCGGGCAGCCCCAGCATTTT. This translates into CASSLAGGRGQPQHF.

This clone was counted a single time. J is TRBJ1-2 and V is TRBV3-1 (or the pseudogene TRBV3-2); D unresolved. The V gene's germline CDR1 is LGHDT and CDR2 YNNKEL (reference sequence). V dropped 2 bases and J dropped 2 bases, with 12 bases sitting between them. CDR3 length equals 15 residues. CDR3 region: CASSQFGARNYGYTF. For the CDR3, the DNA is TGTGCCAGCAGCCAATTTGGAGCGCGGAACTATGGCTACACCTTC.

This rearrangement joins TRBV19 to TRBJ1-1; D uncertain. Trimming pared 6 bases from V and 4 bases from J, leaving 12 bases between. Germline CDR1 reads LNHDA; CDR2 reads SQIVND (reference sequence). CDR3 length equals 13 residues. The CDR3 nucleotides read TGTGCCAGTAGCCTGGCCCGATCCACTGAAGCTTTCTTT. Its translation: CASSLARSTEAFF.

The chain uses TRBV19 and TRBJ1-5, with 10 bases lining up with TRBD1. Germline V gene lookup returns CDR1 LNHDA and CDR2 SQIVND (reference sequence). J lost 2 bases, V lost 3 bases, and 10 bases had no gene match. The CDR3 spans 18 residues. Here the CDR3 DNA reads TGTGCCAGTAGTATCCGGGACAGGGGACCATTGGGCAATCAGCCCCAGCATTTT. Translating gives CASSIRDRGPLGNQPQHF.

The genes are TRBV3-1 (or the pseudogene TRBV3-2) and TRBJ2-7; weak D call: TRBD1 (7 bases). CDR3 size: 13 residues. Looked up from germline, CDR1 is LGHDT and CDR2 is YNNKEL (reference sequence). Trimming left V 4 bases short and J 5 bases short, with 12 bases between. The CDR3 DNA sequence: TGTGCCAGCAGCCCGGCAGGGGGGAACGAGCAGTACTTC. It codes for CASSPAGGNEQYF.

The V call is TRBV13, the J call TRBJ1-3; D gene unclear. V lost 0 bases to trimming and J lost 4 bases, with 10 bases between them. Germline assignment: CDR1 PRHDT and CDR2 FYEKMQ (reference sequence). The CDR3 consists of 15 residues. Here the CDR3 DNA reads TGTGCCAGCAGCTTAGGCCCAGGAACGGGAAACACCATATATTTT. It encodes CASSLGPGTGNTIYF.

The rearrangement uses TRBV27 and TRBJ1-4, with D hard to call. This CDR3 region has 14 residues. CDR1 and CDR2 from the germline V gene are MNHEY and SMNVEV (reference sequence). V shed 2 bases and J shed 8 bases, with 12 bases lying between them. The CDR3 region has the DNA TGTGCCAGCAGTTTAGTCGGCGCGGGCGAAAAACTGTTTTTT. Its translation is CASSLVGAGEKLFF.

CDR3 region: CASSQDTGWGEKLFF. The CDR3 DNA reads as TGTGCCAGCAGCCAAGATACGGGGTGGGGTGAAAAACTGTTTTTT. The V gene is TRBV3-1 (or the pseudogene TRBV3-2), the J gene TRBJ1-4, with D uncertain. The germline gives CDR1 LGHDT, CDR2 YNNKEL (reference sequence). This CDR3 region has 15 residues. With 0 bases removed from V and 7 bases from J, the gap between germline ends came to 12 bases.

A word on this clone: Other DNA sequences in the sample encode the same CDR3. The rearrangement uses TRBV5-1 and TRBJ1-2; 9 bases are shared with TRBD1. The CDR3 sequence is 13 residues long. In germline, CDR1 is SGHRS, CDR2 YFSETQ. The V segment lost 4 bases and the J segment 6 bases; nucleotides outside the gene matches: 4. CDR3 DNA: TGCGCCAGCAGCCTCGGGACAGGGAATGGCTACACCTTC. Translation gives CASSLGTGNGYTF.

V is TRBV2 and J is TRBJ2-1, with D tentatively TRBD2 (5 bases). The CDR3 totals 12 residues. Trimming shortened V by 4 bases and J by 7 bases, and 8 bases separated the two germline ends. Per germline, CDR1 SNHLY and CDR2 FYNNEI. CDR3 protein: CASSVDWNEQFF. CDR3 DNA sequence: TGTGCCAGCAGTGTGGACTGGAATGAGCAGTTCTTC.

The chain carries TRBV3-1 (or the pseudogene TRBV3-2) and TRBJ2-5, with D perhaps matching TRBD1 (5 bases). Germline CDR1 and CDR2: LGHDT and YNNKEL (reference sequence). The V gene lost 5 bases and the J gene lost 9 bases, with 13 bases spanning the gap. The CDR3 runs to 12 residues. The CDR3 region is CASSSGLGPQYF. In DNA, the CDR3 is TGTGCCAGCAGCTCAGGGTTAGGGCCCCAGTACTTC.

This CDR3 is CASSFPGTAYNEQFF. CDR3 nucleotides: TGCGCCAGCAGCTTCCCCGGGACAGCATACAATGAGCAGTTCTTC. The chain couples TRBV5-1 to TRBJ2-1, with 7 positions matching TRBD1. Germline CDR1 SGHRS, CDR2 YFSETQ. V was clipped by 2 bases and J by 4 bases; unmatched bases: 6. The CDR3 is made up of 15 amino acids.

The chain is built from TRBV27 and TRBJ2-2; 8 bases map to TRBD2. The CDR3 covers 18 residues. Germline loops: CDR1 MNHEY, CDR2 SMNVEV (reference sequence). V lost 2 bases to trimming and J lost 7 bases; unmatched junction nucleotides: 15. This CDR3 is CASSLGLAGPRAGGELFF. The CDR3 DNA is TGTGCCAGCAGTTTAGGGCTAGCGGGCCCCCGAGCGGGCGGGGAGCTGTTTTTT.

The chain has TRBV12-5 and TRBJ2-3, with D perhaps matching TRBD1 (5 bases). Deletions cut 6 bases from V and 0 bases from J, with 16 bases between. The germline V gene has CDR1 LGHNT and CDR2 FRNRAP. The CDR3 spans 16 residues. For the CDR3, the DNA is TGTGCTAGTGGCCCCCCCACAGGATTTAGCACAGATACGCAGTATTTT. Translation: CASGPPTGFSTDTQYF.

The chain uses TRBV2 and TRBJ1-4, with 9 bases lining up with TRBD1. This CDR3 has 12 residues. Germline lookup yields CDR1 SNHLY and CDR2 FYNNEI. The CDR3 sequence is CAADRGNEKLFF. The CDR3 DNA follows: TGTGCTGCGGACAGGGGTAACGAAAAACTGTTTTTT. Combining the CDR3 with reference TRBV2 and TRBJ1-4 gives the whole variable domain EPEVTQTPSHQVTQMGQEVILRCVPISNHLYFYWYRQILGQKVEFLVSFYNNEISEKSEIFDDQFSVERPDGSNFTLKIRSTKLEDSAMYFCAADRGNEKLFFGSGTQLSVL.

This sequence joins TRBV5-1 and TRBJ2-1; unclear D gene. This CDR3 contains 14 residues. V was cut by 0 bases and J by 3 bases, with 7 bases left in between. CDR1 SGHRS and CDR2 YFSETQ come from the germline V gene. The CDR3 spells CASSLDVSYNEQFF. In DNA form, the CDR3 reads TGCGCCAGCAGCTTGGATGTCAGCTACAATGAGCAGTTCTTC.

This clone was observed a handful of times. This chain joins TRBV10-1 and TRBJ2-5, with 7 bases identical to TRBD1. CDR3 size: 13 residues. Germline CDR1 reads WNHNN; CDR2 reads SYGVQD (reference sequence). V trimming: 8 bases; J trimming: 3 bases; junction bases outside the gene matches: 6. The CDR3 bases are TGCGCCAGCCCCCGGGACAGTAAAGAGACCCAGTACTTC. This encodes CASPRDSKETQYF.

The V call is TRBV6-5, the J call TRBJ1-6; D ambiguous. The germline gives CDR1 MNHEY, CDR2 SVGAGI. This CDR3 region has 11 residues. V was shortened by 6 bases and J by 7 bases, with 4 bases between the two germline ends. Written as DNA, the CDR3 is TGTGCCAGCAGCCTAAATTCACCCCTCCACTTT. Its translation: CASSLNSPLHF.

The chain links TRBV5-1 to TRBJ1-2; 8 bases agree with TRBD1. The CDR3 is 14 residues long. V lost 0 bases to trimming and J lost 7 bases; unmatched junction nucleotides: 5. Germline values: CDR1 SGHRS, CDR2 YFSETQ. The CDR3 sequence is CASSLGQGPLGYTF. The CDR3 region has the DNA TGCGCCAGCAGCTTGGGACAGGGGCCCCTTGGCTACACCTTC.

The V and J genes are TRBV24-1 and TRBJ1-5; D possibly corresponds to TRBD1 (6 bases). The CDR3 extends over 15 amino acids. Trimming pared 4 bases from V and 2 bases from J, leaving 11 bases between. In germline, CDR1 is KGHDR, CDR2 SFDVKD. CDR3 loop: CATSEGTYGNQPQHF. CDR3 in DNA: TGTGCCACCAGTGAAGGGACATACGGCAATCAGCCCCAGCATTTT.